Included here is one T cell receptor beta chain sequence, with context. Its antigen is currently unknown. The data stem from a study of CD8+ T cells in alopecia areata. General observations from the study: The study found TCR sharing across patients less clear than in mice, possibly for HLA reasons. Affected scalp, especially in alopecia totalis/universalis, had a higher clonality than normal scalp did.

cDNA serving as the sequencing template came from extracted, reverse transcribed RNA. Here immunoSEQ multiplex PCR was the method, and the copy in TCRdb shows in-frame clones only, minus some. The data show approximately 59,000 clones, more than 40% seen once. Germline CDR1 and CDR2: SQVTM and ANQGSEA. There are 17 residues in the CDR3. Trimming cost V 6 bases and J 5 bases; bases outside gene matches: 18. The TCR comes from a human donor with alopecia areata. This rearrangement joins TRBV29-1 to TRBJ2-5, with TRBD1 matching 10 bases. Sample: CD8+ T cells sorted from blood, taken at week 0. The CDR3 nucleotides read TGCAGCGTCCCACCGGGACAGGGGAGTCCATTTAGTGAGACCCAGTACTTC. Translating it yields CSVPPGQGSPFSETQYF.